These 18 T cell receptor beta chains were all obtained from the same sample, sequenced in a study of blood T cells in healthy people across ages. Combining a sample-barcoded 5' primer with a J-beta primer mix, a second PCR ran for 7 to 11 cycles. TCRdb re-derived calls from the 5' RACE reads in MiXCR, one entry per CDR3 protein. The sample has about 1.6 million distinct CDR3 sequences; about 31% are singletons. Sequencing was performed on blood. These receptor sequences come from a woman aged 30 to 39 in good health.

This clonotype occurred many times. The chain employs TRBV5-1 and TRBJ2-5; either TRBD1 or TRBD2 may fit D (6 bases each). The assigned J gene may be wrong: the sequence end matches TRBJ2-7 better. The CDR3 totals 14 residues. Germline loops: CDR1 SGHRS, CDR2 YFSETQ. This chain's CDR3 is CASSTLPGGDEQYF. The CDR3 DNA reads as TGCGCCAGCAGCACCCTCCCCGGGGGCGACGAGCAGTACTTC.

The chain joins TRBV20-1 to TRBJ1-1; D is uncertain. The V gene's germline CDR1 is DFQATT and CDR2 SNEGSKA (reference sequence). The V gene lost 6 bases and the J gene lost 1 base, with 12 bases spanning the gap. The CDR3 is 13 residues long. The CDR3 nucleotides are TGCAGTGCCCAAAAGGGCTCGAACACTGAAGCTTTCTTT. Protein: CSAQKGSNTEAFF.

In DNA form, the CDR3 reads TGTGCCAGCAGTGTAATCGGACACTCCTACGAGCAGTACTTC. Translated: CASSVIGHSYEQYF. This chain joins TRBV27 and TRBJ2-7, with a weak D call TRBD1 (5 bases). Germline V gives CDR1 MNHEY, CDR2 SMNVEV (reference sequence). V was pared by 5 bases and J by 0 bases, with 11 bases between. CDR3 length equals 14 residues.

The chain uses TRBV7-2 and TRBJ2-4; D possibly corresponds to TRBD2 (5 bases). The J call could be wrong; TRBJ2-5 is a better fit for the DNA end. In germline, CDR1 is SGHTA, CDR2 FQGNSA. There are 14 residues in the CDR3. The CDR3 region has the DNA TGTGCCAGCAGCTCGGCTAGCTTGAGGGAGACCCAGTACTTC. It yields the protein CASSSASLRETQYF.

The chain recombines TRBV20-1 with TRBJ2-7, with 8 nucleotides matching TRBD2. Germline-derived CDR1 and CDR2 are DFQATT and SNEGSKA (reference sequence). The ends lost 0 bases at V and 3 bases at J; junction bases unmatched: 4. This CDR3 comprises 14 residues. CDR3 sequence: CSARDGGLGYEQYF. The CDR3 region has the DNA TGCAGTGCTAGAGATGGGGGACTAGGCTACGAGCAGTACTTC.

The sample holds a few counts of this clonotype. This chain links TRBV10-3 with TRBJ2-3; TRBD2 might be the D (5 bases). Trimming removed 3 bases at V and 6 bases at J, with 16 bases between. The CDR3 has 15 amino acids. The germline gives CDR1 ENHRY, CDR2 SYGVKD. The CDR3 region has the DNA TGTGCCATCAGTGATTACGGGAACCCCGGGGATACGCAGTATTTT. Protein sequence: CAISDYGNPGDTQYF.

This clonotype was counted between two and nine times. V is TRBV10-3 and J is TRBJ1-1; D might be TRBD1 (6 bases). Trimming shortened V by 4 bases and J by 5 bases, and 17 bases separated the two germline ends. The CDR3 runs to 15 residues. From germline, CDR1 is ENHRY and CDR2 SYGVKD. The CDR3 nucleotides are TGTGCCATCAGTGCGGGGGCCCCGACGGTGACTGAAGCTTTCTTT. Encoded protein: CAISAGAPTVTEAFF.

CDR3 residues: CASSSASGRNYEQYF. The CDR3 DNA reads as TGTGCCAGCAGCTCGGCTAGCGGGAGGAACTACGAGCAGTACTTC. The chain is built from TRBV9 and TRBJ2-7, with TRBD2 matching 11 bases. The J segment lost 3 bases and the V segment lost 4 bases, leaving 6 bases of the junction unmatched. The V gene's germline CDR1 is SGDLS and CDR2 YYNGEE. The CDR3 consists of 15 residues.

The chain has TRBV6-6 and TRBJ2-7; the D gene could be TRBD1 or TRBD2 (6 bases each). The CDR3 is made up of 13 amino acids. CDR1 and CDR2 from the germline V gene are MNHNY and SVGAGI (reference sequence). V lost 6 bases to trimming and J lost 5 bases, with 14 bases between them. The CDR3 DNA sequence: TGTGCCAGCAGAGACTGGGGGGCCAACGAGCAGTACTTC. It encodes CASRDWGANEQYF.

The chain joins TRBV25-1 to TRBJ2-5; 8 nucleotides agree with TRBD2. The CDR3 is made up of 15 amino acids. The V segment lost 4 bases and the J segment 2 bases; nucleotides outside the gene matches: 6. From germline, CDR1 is MGHDK and CDR2 SYGVNS. CDR3 sequence reads: CASSAPGGIQETQYF. CDR3 DNA sequence: TGTGCCAGCAGTGCTCCGGGAGGGATACAAGAGACCCAGTACTTC.

V is TRBV3-1 and J is TRBJ2-5, with TRBD2 matching 7 bases. Germline V gene sequence: CDR1 LGHDT, CDR2 YNNKEL (reference sequence). The J segment lost 4 bases and the V segment lost 5 bases, leaving 10 bases of the junction unmatched. The CDR3 has 15 residues. The CDR3 region has the DNA TGTGCCAGCAGCGAACTAGCGAGAGCAAGAGAGACCCAGTACTTC. The encoded protein is CASSELARARETQYF.

The chain links TRBV28 to TRBJ1-2; tentative D call: TRBD1 (5 bases). Trimming pared 7 bases from V and 2 bases from J, leaving 14 bases between. CDR1 MDHEN and CDR2 SYDVKM come from the germline V gene. CDR3 length: 14 residues. The CDR3 DNA reads TGTGCCAGCACCCTGGGGGACCGAAACTATGGCTACACCTTC. Its translation: CASTLGDRNYGYTF.

This clonotype has more than one count but fewer than ten. The rearrangement joins TRBV19 to TRBJ2-3; 8 bases align to TRBD2. V lost 9 bases to trimming and J lost 5 bases; unmatched junction nucleotides: 7. Germline CDR1 LNHDA, CDR2 SQIVND (reference sequence). The CDR3 has 13 amino acids. The DNA for the CDR3 is TGTGCCAGCCAGCGGGGGCATAGAGATACGCAGTATTTT. Protein: CASQRGHRDTQYF.

The chain combines TRBV20-1 with TRBJ2-1; 8 bases are shared with TRBD2. Trimming cost V 6 bases and J 3 bases; bases outside gene matches: 10. Germline CDR1 DFQATT, CDR2 SNEGSKA (reference sequence). This CDR3 region has 15 residues. The CDR3 region has the DNA TGCAGTGCCCCCTCTCCGGGACTAGACTACAATGAGCAGTTCTTC. Amino acid sequence: CSAPSPGLDYNEQFF.

In the case of this clonotype: The germline gene is not matched at one end of the junction; a read error may be the cause. The genes are TRBV6-1 and TRBJ1-2; D is unresolved. This CDR3 contains 13 residues. CDR1 is MNHNS, CDR2 SASEGT, per germline. CDR3 in amino acids: CASRRVETYGHTF. CDR3 coding DNA: TGTGCCAGCAGGAGGGTTGAGACGTATGGCCACACCTTC.

The chain recombines TRBV6-1 with TRBJ2-1, with 8 positions matching TRBD2. From germline, CDR1 is MNHNS and CDR2 SASEGT. The CDR3 runs to 16 residues. V lost 6 bases to trimming and J lost 1 base; unmatched junction nucleotides: 8. The CDR3 here is CASRFQRESSYNEQFF. CDR3 nucleotides: TGTGCCAGCAGGTTCCAGCGGGAGTCGTCCTACAATGAGCAGTTCTTC.

To note about this clonotype: This sequence may be a read error, since a much larger clone differs from it by one base. The chain combines TRBV6-5 with TRBJ1-5; weak D call: TRBD1 (6 bases). The germline V gene has CDR1 MNHEY and CDR2 SVGAGI. The CDR3 has 13 amino acids. V lost 6 bases to trimming and J lost 3 bases, with 9 bases between them. CDR3 protein: CASRRTDNQPQHF. CDR3 coding DNA: TGTGCCAGCAGGCGGACAGACAATCAGCCCCAGCATTTT.

The chain uses TRBV20-1 and TRBJ2-1, with D possibly matching TRBD1 (6 bases). The germline gives CDR1 DFQATT, CDR2 SNEGSKA (reference sequence). V was clipped by 5 bases and J by 4 bases, with 24 bases between them. This CDR3 is 17 amino acids long. The CDR3 sequence is CSAPNRDIPLRYNEQFF. As DNA, the CDR3 is TGCAGTGCTCCAAACCGGGACATTCCCCTACGATACAATGAGCAGTTCTTC.